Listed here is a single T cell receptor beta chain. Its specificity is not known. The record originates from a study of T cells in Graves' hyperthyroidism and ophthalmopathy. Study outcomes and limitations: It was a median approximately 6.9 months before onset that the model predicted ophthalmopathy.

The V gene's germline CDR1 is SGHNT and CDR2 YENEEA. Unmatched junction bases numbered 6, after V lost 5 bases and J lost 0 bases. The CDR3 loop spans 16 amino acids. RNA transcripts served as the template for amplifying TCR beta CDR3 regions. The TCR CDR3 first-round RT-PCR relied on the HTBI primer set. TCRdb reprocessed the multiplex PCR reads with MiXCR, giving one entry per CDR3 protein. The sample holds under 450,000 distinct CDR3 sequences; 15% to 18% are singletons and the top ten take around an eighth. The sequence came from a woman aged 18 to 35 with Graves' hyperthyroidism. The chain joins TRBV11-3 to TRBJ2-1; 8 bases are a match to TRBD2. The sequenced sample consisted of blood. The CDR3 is CASSSGGLSSYNEQFF. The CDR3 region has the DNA TGTGCCAGCAGCAGCGGGGGCCTCAGCTCCTACAATGAGCAGTTCTTC.